The 4 T cell receptor beta chains given below trace back to one sample, sequenced in a study of T cells in tuberculosis. The data were produced by immunoSEQ multiplex PCR, yet TCRdb's version contains in-frame clones alone and is incomplete. The sample yields around 30,000 clones, 85% to 95% seen once. The sequencing sample was made of PBMCs. All receptors come from a donor aged 10-29 years with latent tuberculosis or without tuberculosis infection.

The chain is built from TRBV6-5 and TRBJ1-1; D is possibly TRBD1 (6 bases). Trimming pared 4 bases from V and 2 bases from J, leaving 14 bases between. The germline V gene has CDR1 MNHEY and CDR2 SVGAGI. CDR3 size: 15 residues. The CDR3 nucleotides are TGTGCCAGCAGTTTAACCGACAGGCCCAACACTGAAGCTTTCTTT. Protein: CASSLTDRPNTEAFF.

The J gene is TRBJ2-6, the V gene TRBV4-1; perhaps TRBD1 as D (5 bases). In germline, CDR1 is MGHRA, CDR2 YSYEKL. V lost 1 base, J lost 0 bases, and 10 bases lay in between. This CDR3 contains 17 residues. The CDR3 protein is CASSQAGSRSGANVLTF. DNA of the CDR3: TGCGCCAGCAGCCAAGCAGGGTCCCGCTCTGGGGCCAACGTCCTGACTTTC.

The rearrangement uses TRBV29-1 and TRBJ1-1; the D gene is possibly TRBD1 (6 bases). CDR3 length: 14 residues. From germline, CDR1 is SQVTM and CDR2 ANQGSEA. The V end was cut by 4 bases, the J end by 0 bases, with 12 bases between. CDR3 bases: TGCAGCGTTGTTACGCAGGGGATGAACACTGAAGCTTTCTTT. This gives the protein CSVVTQGMNTEAFF.

As for this clone: The junction shows a germline mismatch at one end, possibly a read error. V and J are TRBV6-5 and TRBJ1-5; D unresolved. Germline CDR1 MNHEY, CDR2 SVGAGI. The CDR3 extends over 14 amino acids. In DNA form, the CDR3 reads TGTGCCAGCGGTTATTTCGGGTACAATCAGCCCCAGCATTTT. Protein product: CASGYFGYNQPQHF.